Here is one T cell receptor (beta chain) with its context. Its antigen is still unknown. Libraries were prepared by immunoSEQ multiplex PCR; TCRdb keeps only in-frame clonotypes and omits some of them. The sample has 100,000 to 150,000 clones, approximately 89% seen once. These data originate in a study of T cell responses to AZD1222 COVID-19 vaccine. Study observations and caveats: As reported, nearly half of all spike-specific TCRs target variant regions that are unmutated.

Germline V CDR1 and CDR2: MGHRA, YSYEKL. The length of the CDR3 is 14 residues. Deletions cut 1 base from V and 7 bases from J, with 14 bases between. This specimen was peripheral blood, taken on day 0 of AZD1222 vaccination. The chain uses TRBV4-1 and TRBJ2-7, with D hard to call. The TCR sequence derives from an adult in good health. The CDR3 DNA sequence: TGCGCCAGCAGCCAAGTCTACTGGGCCGGGGAGCAGTACTTC. This gives the protein CASSQVYWAGEQYF.